Listed here are 28 T cell receptor beta chains from one sample, sequenced in a study of metastatic and nonmetastatic thyroid tumors. Using MiXCR, TCRdb re-called clones from the PCR reads. Of roughly 13,000 clones listed, 23% are singletons. All patients were untreated before thyroid surgery. Sample: blood. The receptors stem from a female donor with papillary thyroid cancer or a benign thyroid nodule (not recorded which). Some clones in this sample may be carry-over from other donors' samples.

The chain carries TRBV28 and TRBJ2-5; D unresolved. The CDR3 totals 14 residues. Trimming removed 7 bases from V and 2 bases from J, with 14 bases in between. Germline V gene sequence: CDR1 MDHEN, CDR2 SYDVKM. This chain's CDR3 is CASKYSGSQETQYF. In nucleotides, the CDR3 is TGTGCCAGCAAGTATTCGGGTTCACAAGAGACCCAGTACTTC.

This sequence joins TRBV3-1 and TRBJ2-7; TRBD2 agrees at 10 bases. V gave up 1 base and J gave up 12 bases; unmatched junction bases: 12. CDR1 and CDR2 from the germline V gene are LGHDT and YNNKEL (reference sequence). The CDR3 runs 15 residues. CDR3 in DNA: TGTGCCAGCAGCCAAGGCGGCGCTAGCGGGAGATTCGGGTACTTC. Its protein product is CASSQGGASGRFGYF.

This clone is labeled as medium-sized. This sequence joins TRBV6-1 and TRBJ1-2, with a tentative D call TRBD1 (5 bases). The germline V gene encodes CDR1 MNHNS and CDR2 SASEGT. The CDR3 is made up of 14 amino acids. V shed 6 bases and J shed 0 bases, with 11 bases lying between them. As DNA, the CDR3 is TGTGCCAGCAGGGGTCGGGGCCCTAACTATGGCTACACCTTC. It translates to CASRGRGPNYGYTF.

This clone was counted at least ten times. The chain is built from TRBV7-2 and TRBJ1-5; weak D call: TRBD1 (6 bases). The V end was cut by 2 bases, the J end by 0 bases, with 8 bases between. CDR1 and CDR2 (germline): SGHTA, FQGNSA. This CDR3 region has 15 residues. This chain's CDR3 is CASSLQGNSNQPQHF. In DNA form, the CDR3 reads TGTGCCAGCAGCTTACAGGGGAATAGCAATCAGCCCCAGCATTTT.

This chain uses TRBV7-8 with TRBJ2-2, with 8 positions matching TRBD1. This CDR3 region has 17 residues. The germline gives CDR1 SGHVS, CDR2 FQNEAQ. V lost 3 bases, J lost 4 bases, and 10 bases stayed unmatched. The CDR3 DNA follows: TGTGCCAGCAGCTTTCGCCGGCAGGGGGCAGGCACCGGGGAGCTGTTTTTT. Protein sequence: CASSFRRQGAGTGELFF.

This clone was counted only a few times. The chain is built from TRBV6-5 and TRBJ2-7; 14 nucleotides agree with TRBD2. Germline lookup yields CDR1 MNHEY and CDR2 SVGAGI. After removal of 4 bases from V and 5 bases from J, the junction contained 4 bases not matched to a gene. The CDR3 is 15 amino acids. CDR3 sequence (DNA): TGTGCCAGCAGTTTGACTAGCGGGAGGGGCGACGAGCAGTACTTC. Protein: CASSLTSGRGDEQYF.

This clone has at least ten counts. The rearrangement links TRBV9 to TRBJ2-1; 13 bases fit TRBD2. This CDR3 region has 16 residues. CDR1 SGDLS and CDR2 YYNGEE come from the germline V gene. Trimming cost V 2 bases and J 7 bases; bases outside gene matches: 6. This CDR3 is CASSVTLAGGRNEQFF. In DNA, the CDR3 is TGTGCCAGCAGCGTCACACTAGCGGGAGGGCGAAATGAGCAGTTCTTC.

The chain links TRBV19 to TRBJ2-7, with 10 bases lining up with TRBD2. V gave up 5 bases and J gave up 5 bases; unmatched junction bases: 21. Germline-derived CDR1 and CDR2 are LNHDA and SQIVND (reference sequence). The CDR3 length is 19 residues. The CDR3 DNA is TGTGCCAGTAGTGCCTTGAGTTTCCCTAGCGGGAGAATCGTTAACGAGCAGTACTTC. Protein product: CASSALSFPSGRIVNEQYF.

This clone is categorized as medium-sized. This rearrangement joins TRBV20-1 to TRBJ1-2, with 7 positions matching TRBD1. There are 15 residues in the CDR3. The V and J ends lost 4 bases and 5 bases, in that order; junction bases with no gene match: 13. In germline, CDR1 is DFQATT, CDR2 SNEGSKA (reference sequence). The CDR3 region has the DNA TGCAGTGCTACTCCGGGACAGACGCGGGGTTATGGCTACACCTTC. Translated: CSATPGQTRGYGYTF.

Sample share makes this clone medium-sized. DNA for the CDR3: TGTGCCAGCAGTTTCGCTACGCCTTCCGACGAGCAGTACTTC. Translation gives CASSFATPSDEQYF. The chain has TRBV27 and TRBJ2-7; D call uncertain. In germline, CDR1 is MNHEY, CDR2 SMNVEV (reference sequence). V was pared by 3 bases and J by 5 bases, with 14 bases between. The CDR3 runs 14 residues.

This clone occurred a few times. Possible read error: a much larger clone is one base away. The rearrangement joins TRBV6-5 to TRBJ1-2, with 7 nucleotides matching TRBD1. V trimming: 2 bases; J trimming: 9 bases; junction bases outside the gene matches: 3. This CDR3 region has 12 residues. Germline V CDR1 and CDR2: MNHEY, SVGAGI. In DNA, the CDR3 is TGTGCCAGCAGTTACGAGGGGGCACGCTACACCTTC. Translated, it gives CASSYEGARYTF.

This clone was counted only a few times. V is TRBV6-1 and J is TRBJ1-5; 8 bases line up with TRBD1. The germline CDR1 and CDR2 sequences are MNHNS and SASEGT. The CDR3 length is 17 residues. Unmatched junction bases numbered 22, after V lost 9 bases and J lost 9 bases. The CDR3 is CASSIVGSQGALWPQHF. In DNA, the CDR3 is TGTGCCAGTAGTATAGTTGGGTCGCAGGGGGCCCTTTGGCCCCAGCATTTT.

This clone has only a few counts. The rearrangement joins TRBV6-1 to TRBJ1-2; D not resolved. V dropped 6 bases and J dropped 3 bases, with 11 bases sitting between them. Germline V gene data show CDR1 as MNHNS and CDR2 as SASEGT. The CDR3 contains 13 residues. The CDR3 reads CASRTPAYYGYTF. The CDR3 DNA reads as TGTGCCAGCAGAACACCGGCATACTATGGCTACACCTTC.

This clone was picked up many times. The chain employs TRBV4-2 and TRBJ2-1; 7 nucleotides agree with TRBD2. V shed 0 bases, J shed 13 bases, and the junction held 12 bases outside the gene matches. Germline V gene data show CDR1 as LGHNA and CDR2 as YNFKEQ. CDR3 length: 15 amino acids. The CDR3 spells CASSQDRPSGNSQFF. The CDR3 DNA reads as TGTGCCAGCAGCCAAGATAGGCCTAGCGGAAACTCCCAGTTCTTC.

The J gene is TRBJ1-2, the V gene TRBV6-1; no clear D gene. The CDR3 covers 13 residues. The germline V gene has CDR1 MNHNS and CDR2 SASEGT. V was clipped by 10 bases and J by 4 bases, with 16 bases between them. This CDR3 is CANSPDVSYGYTF. CDR3 in DNA: TGTGCCAACAGCCCGGACGTAAGCTATGGCTACACCTTC.

There are a few counts of this clone. A much larger clone differs from this one at a single base, so this may be a read error. The chain combines TRBV29-1 with TRBJ1-2; the D gene is possibly TRBD1 (5 bases). Germline V CDR1 and CDR2: SQVTM, ANQGSEA. The CDR3 has 13 residues. The CDR3 DNA reads as TGCGGCGTTGAAGATCGGGGGGGGTATGGCTACACCTTC. Protein sequence: CGVEDRGGYGYTF. Looking up the rest from reference TRBV29-1 and TRBJ1-2 gives the full variable domain: SAVISQKPSRDICQRGTSLTIQCQVDSQVTMMFWYRQQPGQSLTLIATANQGSEATYESGFVIDKFPISRPNLTFSTLTVSNMSPEDSSIYLCGVEDRGGYGYTFGSGTRLTVV.

In its sample, this clone ranks as medium-sized. The chain recombines TRBV27 with TRBJ1-2; D gene unclear. Germline CDR1 MNHEY, CDR2 SMNVEV (reference sequence). The length of the CDR3 is 13 residues. V was pared by 3 bases and J by 5 bases, with 10 bases between. The CDR3 here is CASSLGGEYGYTF. DNA for the CDR3: TGTGCCAGCAGTTTGGGAGGCGAATATGGCTACACCTTC.

This sequence joins TRBV7-2 and TRBJ1-1; 7 bases agree with TRBD1. There are 14 residues in the CDR3. Unmatched junction bases numbered 6, after V lost 1 base and J lost 7 bases. Germline values: CDR1 SGHTA, CDR2 FQGNSA. The CDR3 DNA is TGTGCCAGCAGCTTAGTTTCAGGGGGGATTGAAGCTTTCTTT. As protein: CASSLVSGGIEAFF. Full variable domain (missing parts from reference TRBV7-2 and TRBJ1-1): GAGVSQSPSNKVTEKGKDVELRCDPISGHTALYWYRQSLGQGLEFLIYFQGNSAPDKSGLPSDRFSAERTGGSVSTLTIQRTQQEDSAVYLCASSLVSGGIEAFFGQGTRLTVV.

V and J are TRBV28 and TRBJ1-1; weak D call: TRBD1 (6 bases). Looked up from germline, CDR1 is MDHEN and CDR2 is SYDVKM. The CDR3 extends over 17 amino acids. Trimming left V 2 bases short and J 5 bases short, with 21 bases between. CDR3 coding DNA: TGTGCCAGCAGTTTACCTCGGGGCAGAGGGGGTAGTACTGAAGCTTTCTTT. Translated, it gives CASSLPRGRGGSTEAFF. Variable domain in full (rest from reference TRBV28 and TRBJ1-1): DVKVTQSSRYLVKRTGEKVFLECVQDMDHENMFWYRQDPGLGLRLIYFSYDVKMKEKGDIPEGYSVSREKKERFSLILESASTNQTSMYLCASSLPRGRGGSTEAFFGQGTRLTVV.

Many counts were recorded for this clone. The chain carries TRBV3-1 and TRBJ2-7, with D perhaps TRBD1 or TRBD2 (5 bases each). The CDR3 loop spans 14 amino acids. Germline CDR1 reads LGHDT; CDR2 reads YNNKEL (reference sequence). V lost 3 bases to trimming and J lost 2 bases, with 11 bases between them. CDR3 coding DNA: TGTGCCAGCAGCCACGCGACAGCGGCCTACGAGCAGTACTTC. Residues: CASSHATAAYEQYF.

This clone was seen a few times. This rearrangement joins TRBV19 to TRBJ2-1; no firm D call. CDR3 length: 10 amino acids. The germline V gene encodes CDR1 LNHDA and CDR2 SQIVND (reference sequence). Trimming removed 9 bases at V and 8 bases at J, with 8 bases between. In DNA, the CDR3 is TGTGCCAGCCTTGGGGATGAGCAGTTCTTC. Its protein is CASLGDEQFF.

This chain links TRBV18 with TRBJ1-1, with unresolved D. Trimming removed 3 bases from V and 1 base from J, with 9 bases in between. The CDR3 length is 14 residues. CDR1 and CDR2 from the germline V gene are KGHSH and LQKENI. The CDR3 DNA sequence: TGTGCCAGCTCACCCGCTGCAAGGAACACTGAAGCTTTCTTT. Amino acid sequence: CASSPAARNTEAFF.

There are many counts of this clone. J is TRBJ1-4 and V is TRBV7-2; TRBD1 agrees at 7 bases. Germline CDR1 is SGHTA and CDR2 is FQGNSA. Trimming removed 0 bases from V and 6 bases from J; junction bases left unmatched: 7. This CDR3 comprises 16 residues. CDR3 residues: CASSLAKTGRDEKLFF. The DNA of the CDR3 is TGTGCCAGCAGCTTAGCGAAGACAGGGAGGGATGAAAAACTGTTTTTT.

The chain recombines TRBV9 with TRBJ1-2, with 10 bases aligning to TRBD1. V dropped 4 bases and J dropped 6; count of bases not matched to a gene: 9. The germline CDR1 and CDR2 sequences are SGDLS and YYNGEE. The length of the CDR3 is 15 residues. CDR3 DNA sequence: TGTGCCAGCAGCCCACAGGGACAGGGGTTCAATGGCTACACCTTC. This encodes CASSPQGQGFNGYTF.

This clone has at least ten counts. The gene calls are TRBV20-1 and TRBJ1-6, with TRBD1 as a possible D gene (5 bases). V was shortened by 5 bases and J by 8 bases, with 16 bases between the two germline ends. Germline CDR1 and CDR2: DFQATT and SNEGSKA (reference sequence). The CDR3 has 14 amino acids. The DNA of the CDR3 is TGCAGTGCTGAAAGGGACTCGGCGGATTCACCCCTCCACTTT. Encoded protein: CSAERDSADSPLHF.

On this clone: Being one base from a much bigger clone, this may be a read error. As DNA, the CDR3 is TGCGCCAGCAGAGGGGGGCTGACCTTT. Translation: CASRGGLTF. The gene calls are TRBV5-1 and TRBJ1-6; D may be TRBD1 (6 bases). This CDR3 has 9 residues. Germline-derived CDR1 and CDR2 are SGHRS and YFSETQ.

This clone was recorded many times. The chain is built from TRBV30 and TRBJ1-1; possible D gene TRBD1, 5 bases. In germline, CDR1 is GTSNPN, CDR2 SVGIG (reference sequence). CDR3 length equals 17 residues. The V gene lost 2 bases and the J gene lost 3 bases, with 22 bases spanning the gap. CDR3 residues: CAWSPPSWGAAYTEAFF. The DNA of the CDR3 is TGTGCCTGGAGTCCTCCATCGTGGGGCGCGGCGTACACTGAAGCTTTCTTT.

This clone was detected only a few times. The rearrangement uses TRBV6-1 and TRBJ2-2; D unclear. Trimming pared 2 bases from V and 3 bases from J, leaving 4 bases between. The V gene's germline CDR1 is MNHNS and CDR2 SASEGT. The length of the CDR3 is 13 residues. CDR3 coding DNA: TGTGCCAGCAGTGAAAGGGACACCGGGGAGCTGTTTTTT. This gives the protein CASSERDTGELFF.